This T cell receptor (beta chain) was captured in a study of human T cells and chemical hapten exposure. Findings and limits, study-wide: A positive correlation with patch test score was found for PT1 expanded TCR counts.

The study's library attached unique molecular identifiers to single cDNA molecules. TCRdb analysed the RACE reads with MiXCR anew, one entry per CDR3 protein. The sample contains about 350,000 distinct CDR3 sequences, under 6.5% of which appear only once. The sample's time point: patch test 2, 6 weeks after DPC sensitization. Treatment in this sample: therapeutic diphenylcyclopropenone sensitization with weekly scalp DPC. Trimming removed 1 base at V and 2 bases at J, with 8 bases between. Germline loops: CDR1 DFQATT, CDR2 SNEGSKA (reference sequence). This CDR3 has 13 residues. This clonotype occurred many times. Its antigen is still unknown.

This TCR was recovered from a woman aged 18-29 years with alopecia areata. Some clones in this sample may be carry-over from other donors' samples. The sample in question was whole blood, obtained in connection with sensitization to the hapten diphenylcyclopropenone (DPC). The chain has TRBV20-1 and TRBJ1-1, with a tentative D call TRBD1 (5 bases). Here the CDR3 DNA reads TGCAGTGCTAGAGGACAGCCTAACACTGAAGCTTTCTTT. Translating gives CSARGQPNTEAFF.